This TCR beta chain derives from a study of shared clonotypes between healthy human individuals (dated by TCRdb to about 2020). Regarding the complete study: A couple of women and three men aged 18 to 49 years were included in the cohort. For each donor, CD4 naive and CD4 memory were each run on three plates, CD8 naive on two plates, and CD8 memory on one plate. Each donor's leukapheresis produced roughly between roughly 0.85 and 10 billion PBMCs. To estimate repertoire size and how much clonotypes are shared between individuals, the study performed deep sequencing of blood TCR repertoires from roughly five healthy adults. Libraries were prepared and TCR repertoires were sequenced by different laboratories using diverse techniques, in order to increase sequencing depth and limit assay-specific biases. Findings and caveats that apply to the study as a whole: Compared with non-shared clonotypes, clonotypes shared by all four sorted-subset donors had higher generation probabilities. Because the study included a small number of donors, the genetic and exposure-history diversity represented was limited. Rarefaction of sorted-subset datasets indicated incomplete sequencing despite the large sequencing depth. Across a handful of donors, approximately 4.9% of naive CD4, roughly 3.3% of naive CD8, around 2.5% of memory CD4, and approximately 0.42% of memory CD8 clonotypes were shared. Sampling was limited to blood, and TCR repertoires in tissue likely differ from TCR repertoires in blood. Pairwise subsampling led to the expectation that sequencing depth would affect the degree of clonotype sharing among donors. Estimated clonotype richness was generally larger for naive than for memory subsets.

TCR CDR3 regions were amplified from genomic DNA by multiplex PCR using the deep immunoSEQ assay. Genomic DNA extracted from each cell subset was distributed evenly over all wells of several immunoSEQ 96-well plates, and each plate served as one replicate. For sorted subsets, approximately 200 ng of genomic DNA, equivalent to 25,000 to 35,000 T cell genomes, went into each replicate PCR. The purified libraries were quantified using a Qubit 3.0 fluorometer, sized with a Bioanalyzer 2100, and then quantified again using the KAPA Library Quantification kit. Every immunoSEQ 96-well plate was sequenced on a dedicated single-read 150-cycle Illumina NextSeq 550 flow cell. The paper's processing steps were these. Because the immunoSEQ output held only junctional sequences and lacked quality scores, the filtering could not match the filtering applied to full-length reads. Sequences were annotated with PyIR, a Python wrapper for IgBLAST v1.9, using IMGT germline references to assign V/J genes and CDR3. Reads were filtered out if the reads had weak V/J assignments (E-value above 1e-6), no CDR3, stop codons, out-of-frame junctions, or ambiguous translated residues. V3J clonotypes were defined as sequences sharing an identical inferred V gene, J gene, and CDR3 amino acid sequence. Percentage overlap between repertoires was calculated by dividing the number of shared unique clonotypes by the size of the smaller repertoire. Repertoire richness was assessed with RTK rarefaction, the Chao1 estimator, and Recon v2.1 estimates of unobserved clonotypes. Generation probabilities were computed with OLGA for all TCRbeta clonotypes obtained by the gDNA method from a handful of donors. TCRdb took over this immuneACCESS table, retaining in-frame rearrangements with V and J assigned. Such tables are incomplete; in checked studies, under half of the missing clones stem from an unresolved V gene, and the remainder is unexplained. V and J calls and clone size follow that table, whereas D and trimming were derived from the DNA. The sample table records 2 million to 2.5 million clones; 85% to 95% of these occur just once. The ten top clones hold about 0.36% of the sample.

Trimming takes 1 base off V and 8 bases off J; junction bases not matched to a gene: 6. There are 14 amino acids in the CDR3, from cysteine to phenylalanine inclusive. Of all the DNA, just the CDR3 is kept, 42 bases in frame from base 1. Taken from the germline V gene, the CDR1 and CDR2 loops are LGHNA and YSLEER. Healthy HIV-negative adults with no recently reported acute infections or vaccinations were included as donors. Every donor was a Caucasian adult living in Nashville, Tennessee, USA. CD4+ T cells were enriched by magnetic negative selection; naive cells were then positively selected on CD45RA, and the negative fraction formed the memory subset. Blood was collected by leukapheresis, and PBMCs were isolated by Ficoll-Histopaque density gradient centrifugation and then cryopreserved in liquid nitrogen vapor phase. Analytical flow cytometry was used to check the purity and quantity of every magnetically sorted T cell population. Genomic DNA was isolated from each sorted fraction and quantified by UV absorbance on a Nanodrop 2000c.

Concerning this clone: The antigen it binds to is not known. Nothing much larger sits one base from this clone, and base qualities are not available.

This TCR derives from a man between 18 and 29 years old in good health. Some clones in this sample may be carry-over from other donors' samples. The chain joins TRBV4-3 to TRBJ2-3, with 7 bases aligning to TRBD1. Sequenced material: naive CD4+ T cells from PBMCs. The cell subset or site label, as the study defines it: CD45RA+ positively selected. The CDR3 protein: CASSQGTGKSTQYF. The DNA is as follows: TGCGCCAGCAGCCAAGGGACAGGCAAATCTACGCAGTATTTT.